The 3 T cell receptor beta chains below all came from one sample that was sequenced in a study of blood T cell repertoires in COVID-19. Profiled with immunoSEQ multiplex PCR; TCRdb holds only in-frame clones, not every one. The table records over 250,000 clones, 75% to 90% of them present only once. Sequencing input: peripheral blood. The receptors were sampled from a man aged 50 to 59 with acute or convalescent COVID-19.

This clone has a single count. This chain joins TRBV4-1 and TRBJ2-7; D perhaps matches TRBD2 (6 bases). V was shortened by 1 base and J by 4 bases, with 14 bases between the two germline ends. The germline CDR1 and CDR2 sequences are MGHRA and YSYEKL. The CDR3 runs to 15 residues. The CDR3 DNA sequence: TGCGCCAGCAGCCAAGTTTCGGGGGAAGGGTACGAGCAGTACTTC. Its protein product is CASSQVSGEGYEQYF.

The rearrangement uses TRBV5-6 and TRBJ1-5, with D hard to call. Trimming cost V 4 bases and J 2 bases, with 13 bases left between them. Germline V gene lookup returns CDR1 SGHDT and CDR2 YYEEEE. The CDR3 sequence is 15 residues long. CDR3 region: CASSIRGGGNQPQHF. CDR3 nucleotide sequence: TGTGCCAGCAGCATTCGCGGCGGGGGCAATCAGCCCCAGCATTTT.

This chain joins TRBV11-3 and TRBJ2-5; D is possibly TRBD1 (6 bases). There are 15 residues in the CDR3. From germline, CDR1 is SGHNT and CDR2 YENEEA. The V gene lost 5 bases and the J gene lost 1 base, with 14 bases spanning the gap. The CDR3 coding sequence is TGTGCCAGCAGCCTCCATCTAGGGGGCCAAGAGACCCAGTACTTC. Encoded protein: CASSLHLGGQETQYF.